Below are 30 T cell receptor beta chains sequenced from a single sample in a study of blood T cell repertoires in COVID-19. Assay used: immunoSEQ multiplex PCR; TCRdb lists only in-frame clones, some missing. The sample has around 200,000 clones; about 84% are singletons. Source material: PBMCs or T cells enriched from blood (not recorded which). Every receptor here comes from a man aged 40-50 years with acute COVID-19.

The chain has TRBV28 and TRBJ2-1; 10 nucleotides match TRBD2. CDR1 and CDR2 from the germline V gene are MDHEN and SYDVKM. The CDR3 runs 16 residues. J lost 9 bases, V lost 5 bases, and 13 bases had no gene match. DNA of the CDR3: TGTGCCAGCAGTCGCCGGACTAGCGGTTTAGGCGCTGAGCAGTTCTTC. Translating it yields CASSRRTSGLGAEQFF.

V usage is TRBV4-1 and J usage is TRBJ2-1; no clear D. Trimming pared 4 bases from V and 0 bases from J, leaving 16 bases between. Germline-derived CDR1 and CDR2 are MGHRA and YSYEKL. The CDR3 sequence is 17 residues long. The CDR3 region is CASSLDLSLSSYNEQFF. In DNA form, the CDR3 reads TGCGCCAGCAGCCTAGATCTTTCCCTGAGCTCCTACAATGAGCAGTTCTTC.

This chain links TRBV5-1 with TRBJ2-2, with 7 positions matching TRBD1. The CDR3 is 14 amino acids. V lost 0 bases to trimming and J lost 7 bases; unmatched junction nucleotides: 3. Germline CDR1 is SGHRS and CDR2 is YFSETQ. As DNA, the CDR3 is TGCGCCAGCAGCTTGGCTGGACAGGACGGGGAGCTGTTTTTT. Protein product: CASSLAGQDGELFF.

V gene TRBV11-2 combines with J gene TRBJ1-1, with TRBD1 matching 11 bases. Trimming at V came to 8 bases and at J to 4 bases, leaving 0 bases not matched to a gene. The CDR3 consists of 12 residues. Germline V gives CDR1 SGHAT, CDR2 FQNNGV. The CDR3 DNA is TGTGCCAGCGGGACAGGGGGCACTGAAGCTTTCTTT. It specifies CASGTGGTEAFF.

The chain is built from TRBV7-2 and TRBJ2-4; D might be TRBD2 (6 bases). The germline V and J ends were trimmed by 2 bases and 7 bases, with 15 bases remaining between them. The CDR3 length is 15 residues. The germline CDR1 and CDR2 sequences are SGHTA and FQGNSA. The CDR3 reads CASSLSWAGRNIQYF. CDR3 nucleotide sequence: TGTGCCAGCAGCTTAAGCTGGGCGGGGAGGAACATTCAGTACTTC.

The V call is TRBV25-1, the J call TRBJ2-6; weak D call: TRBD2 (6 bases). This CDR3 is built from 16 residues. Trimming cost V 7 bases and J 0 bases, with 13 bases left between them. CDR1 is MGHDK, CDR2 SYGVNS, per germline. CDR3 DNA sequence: TGTGCCAGCAAAGAACGGGGGAGCTCTGGGGCCAACGTCCTGACTTTC. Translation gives CASKERGSSGANVLTF.

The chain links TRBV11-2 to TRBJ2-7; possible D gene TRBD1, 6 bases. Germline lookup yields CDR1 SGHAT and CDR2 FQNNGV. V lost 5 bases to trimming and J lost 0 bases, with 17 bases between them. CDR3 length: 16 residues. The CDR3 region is CASSDPGAANSYEQYF. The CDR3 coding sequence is TGTGCCAGCAGCGACCCAGGGGCGGCCAACTCCTACGAGCAGTACTTC. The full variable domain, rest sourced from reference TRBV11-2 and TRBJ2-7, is EAGVAQSPRYKIIEKRQSVAFWCNPISGHATLYWYQQILGQGPKLLIQFQNNGVVDDSQLPKDRFSAERLKGVDSTLKIQPAKLEDSAVYLCASSDPGAANSYEQYFGPGTRLTVT.

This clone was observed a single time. CDR3 bases: TGTGCCAGCAGTTCAGGTATCGCGCCTCCTTTCAATGAGCAGTTCTTC. This gives the protein CASSSGIAPPFNEQFF. The V gene is TRBV28, the J gene TRBJ2-1, with unresolved D. Trimming stripped 4 bases from V and 6 bases from J, with 19 bases between. Germline V lookup: CDR1 MDHEN, CDR2 SYDVKM. CDR3 length equals 16 residues.

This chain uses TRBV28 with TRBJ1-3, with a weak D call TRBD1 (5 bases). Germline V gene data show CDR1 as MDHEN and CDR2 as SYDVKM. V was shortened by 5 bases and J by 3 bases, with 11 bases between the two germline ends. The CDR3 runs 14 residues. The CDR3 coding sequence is TGTGCCAGCAGTCAAGCGGGGGGTGGAAACACCATATATTTT. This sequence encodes CASSQAGGGNTIYF.

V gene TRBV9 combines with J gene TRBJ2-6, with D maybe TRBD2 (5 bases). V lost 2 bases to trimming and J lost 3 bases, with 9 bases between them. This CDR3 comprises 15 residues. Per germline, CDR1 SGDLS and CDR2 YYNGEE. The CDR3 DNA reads TGTGCCAGCAGCGTGGGAGTATTTGGGGCCAACGTCCTGACTTTC. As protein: CASSVGVFGANVLTF.

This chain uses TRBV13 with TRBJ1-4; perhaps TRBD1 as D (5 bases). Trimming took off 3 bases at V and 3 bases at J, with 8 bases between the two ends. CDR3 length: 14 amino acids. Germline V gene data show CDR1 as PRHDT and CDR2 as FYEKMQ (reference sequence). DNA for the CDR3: TGTGCCAGCAGCTTGGGGGGACCTAATGAAAAACTGTTTTTT. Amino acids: CASSLGGPNEKLFF.

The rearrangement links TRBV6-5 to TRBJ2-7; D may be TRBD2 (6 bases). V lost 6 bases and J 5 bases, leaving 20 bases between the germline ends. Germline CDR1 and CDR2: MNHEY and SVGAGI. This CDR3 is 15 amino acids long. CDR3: CASRYQTSRKNEQYF. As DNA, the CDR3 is TGTGCCAGCAGGTACCAAACTAGCCGGAAAAACGAGCAGTACTTC.

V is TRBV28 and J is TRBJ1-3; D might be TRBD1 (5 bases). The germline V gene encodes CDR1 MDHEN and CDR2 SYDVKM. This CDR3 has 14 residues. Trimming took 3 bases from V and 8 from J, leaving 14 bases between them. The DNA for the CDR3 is TGTGCCAGCAGTTTGGGGGGTAGGATCGACACCATATATTTT. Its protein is CASSLGGRIDTIYF.

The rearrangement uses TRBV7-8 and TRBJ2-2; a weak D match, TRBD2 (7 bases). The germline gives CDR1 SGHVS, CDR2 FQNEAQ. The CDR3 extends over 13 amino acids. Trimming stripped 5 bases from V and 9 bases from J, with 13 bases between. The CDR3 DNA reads TGTGCCAGCAGCCGTGGGGGGGACAGGGAGCTGTTTTTT. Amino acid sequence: CASSRGGDRELFF.

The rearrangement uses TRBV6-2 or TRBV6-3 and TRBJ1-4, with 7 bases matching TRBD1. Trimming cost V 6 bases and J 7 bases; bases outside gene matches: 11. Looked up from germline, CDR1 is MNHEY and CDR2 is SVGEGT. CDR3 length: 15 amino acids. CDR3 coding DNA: TGTGCCAGCAGCCTCGGACAGGCGGGGAGTGAAAAACTGTTTTTT. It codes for CASSLGQAGSEKLFF.

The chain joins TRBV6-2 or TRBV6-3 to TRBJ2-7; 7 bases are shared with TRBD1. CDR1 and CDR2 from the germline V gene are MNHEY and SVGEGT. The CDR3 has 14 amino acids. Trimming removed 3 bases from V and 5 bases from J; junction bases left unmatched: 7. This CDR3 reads CASSYSQGVNEQYF. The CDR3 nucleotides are TGTGCCAGCAGTTATTCTCAGGGGGTGAACGAGCAGTACTTC.

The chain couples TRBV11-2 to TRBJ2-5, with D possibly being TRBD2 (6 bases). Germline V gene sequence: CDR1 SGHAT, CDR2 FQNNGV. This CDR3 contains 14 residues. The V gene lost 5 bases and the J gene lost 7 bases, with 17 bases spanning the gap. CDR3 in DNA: TGTGCCAGCAGCCCCCGGGGCGAGGGAGGGACCCAGTACTTC. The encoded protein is CASSPRGEGGTQYF.

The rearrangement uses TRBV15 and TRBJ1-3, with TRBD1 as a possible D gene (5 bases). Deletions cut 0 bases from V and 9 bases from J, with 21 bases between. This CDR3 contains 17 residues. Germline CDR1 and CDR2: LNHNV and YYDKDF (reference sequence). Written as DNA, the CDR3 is TGTGCCACCAGCAGAGATAAGTGGTACAGGACGGATAGCACCATATATTTT. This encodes CATSRDKWYRTDSTIYF.

This CDR3 is CASSWTVQPQHF. The CDR3 bases are TGTGCCAGCAGTTGGACAGTTCAGCCCCAGCATTTT. V is TRBV28 and J is TRBJ1-5; a weak D match, TRBD1 (6 bases). The CDR3 runs 12 residues. Germline values: CDR1 MDHEN, CDR2 SYDVKM. Trimming cost V 4 bases and J 6 bases, with 7 bases left between them.

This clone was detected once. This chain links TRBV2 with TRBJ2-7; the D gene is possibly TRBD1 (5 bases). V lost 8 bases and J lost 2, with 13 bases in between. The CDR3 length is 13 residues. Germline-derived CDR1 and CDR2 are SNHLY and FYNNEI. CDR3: CASLVDSTYEQYF. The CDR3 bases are TGTGCCAGCCTAGTAGACAGCACCTACGAGCAGTACTTC.

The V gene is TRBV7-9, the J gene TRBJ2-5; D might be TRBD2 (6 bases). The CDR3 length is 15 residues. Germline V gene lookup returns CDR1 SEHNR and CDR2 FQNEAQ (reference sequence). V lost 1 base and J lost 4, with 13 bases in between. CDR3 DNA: TGTGCCAGCAGCTTAGGAGGGACTTGGGGAGAGACCCAGTACTTC. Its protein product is CASSLGGTWGETQYF.

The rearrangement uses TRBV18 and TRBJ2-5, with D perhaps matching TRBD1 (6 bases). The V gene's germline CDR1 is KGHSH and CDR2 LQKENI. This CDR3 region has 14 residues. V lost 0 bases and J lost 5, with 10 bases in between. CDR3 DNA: TGTGCCAGCTCACCACCGTTTGACAGGGAGACCCAGTACTTC. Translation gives CASSPPFDRETQYF.

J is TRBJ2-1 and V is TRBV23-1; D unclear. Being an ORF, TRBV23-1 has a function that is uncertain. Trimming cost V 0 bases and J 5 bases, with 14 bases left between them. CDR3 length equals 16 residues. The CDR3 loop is CASSQSSGRKDNEQFF. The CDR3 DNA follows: TGCGCCAGCAGTCAATCGTCGGGTAGGAAGGACAATGAGCAGTTCTTC.

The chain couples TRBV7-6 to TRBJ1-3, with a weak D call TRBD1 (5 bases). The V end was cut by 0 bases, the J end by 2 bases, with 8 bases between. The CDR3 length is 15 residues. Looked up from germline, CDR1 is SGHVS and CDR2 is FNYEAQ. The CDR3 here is CASSLASGTGNTIYF. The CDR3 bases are TGTGCCAGCAGCTTAGCATCAGGGACTGGAAACACCATATATTTT.

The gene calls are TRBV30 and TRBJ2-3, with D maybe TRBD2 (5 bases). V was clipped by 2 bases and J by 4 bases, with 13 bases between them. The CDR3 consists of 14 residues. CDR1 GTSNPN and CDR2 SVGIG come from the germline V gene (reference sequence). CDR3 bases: TGTGCCTGGAGTTTAAAGGGAGTAGCAGATACGCAGTATTTT. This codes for CAWSLKGVADTQYF.

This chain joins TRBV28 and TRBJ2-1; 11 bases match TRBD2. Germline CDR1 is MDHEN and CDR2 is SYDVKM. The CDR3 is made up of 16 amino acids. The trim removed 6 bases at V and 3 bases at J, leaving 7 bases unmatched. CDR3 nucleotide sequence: TGTGCCAGCAGGCCTCCGGGACTAGCGGTCTACAATGAGCAGTTCTTC. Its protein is CASRPPGLAVYNEQFF.

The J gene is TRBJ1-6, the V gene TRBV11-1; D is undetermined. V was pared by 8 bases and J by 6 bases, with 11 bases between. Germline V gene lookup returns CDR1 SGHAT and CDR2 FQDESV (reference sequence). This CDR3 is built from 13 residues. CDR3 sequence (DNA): TGTGCCAGCGCCGGGTCTCCTAATTCACCCCTCCACTTT. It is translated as CASAGSPNSPLHF.

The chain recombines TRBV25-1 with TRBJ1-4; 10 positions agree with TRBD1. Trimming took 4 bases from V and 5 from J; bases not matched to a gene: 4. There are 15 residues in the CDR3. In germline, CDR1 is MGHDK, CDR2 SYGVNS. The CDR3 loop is CASSARQGANEKLFF. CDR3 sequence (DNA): TGTGCCAGCAGTGCCCGACAGGGGGCGAATGAAAAACTGTTTTTT.

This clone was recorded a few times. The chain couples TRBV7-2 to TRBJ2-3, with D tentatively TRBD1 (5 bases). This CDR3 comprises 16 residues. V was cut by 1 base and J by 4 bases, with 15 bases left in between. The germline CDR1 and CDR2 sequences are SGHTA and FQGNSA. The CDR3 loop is CASSLGLDSRPDTQYF. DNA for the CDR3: TGTGCCAGCAGCTTAGGTCTCGACAGCCGACCAGATACGCAGTATTTT.

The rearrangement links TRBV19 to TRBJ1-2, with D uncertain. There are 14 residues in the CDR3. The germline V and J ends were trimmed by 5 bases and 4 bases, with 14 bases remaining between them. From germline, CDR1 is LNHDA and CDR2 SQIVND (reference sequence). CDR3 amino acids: CASSPQTSFYGYTF. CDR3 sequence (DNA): TGTGCCAGTAGTCCGCAGACAAGCTTCTATGGCTACACCTTC.